This is a list of T cell receptor beta chains from one sample in a study of Ad26.COV2.S vaccination and SARS-CoV-2 variants. Sequencing was performed with immunoSEQ multiplex PCR; in TCRdb, only in-frame clones are kept and a portion is missing. This repertoire shows about 400,000 clones, about 80% found once; its top ten account for just under 7.5%. The material was peripheral blood, obtained in a trial of Ad26.COV2.S vaccine versus placebo. Receptor source: a person between 18 and 65 years old who received the Ad26.COV2.S COVID-19 vaccine or a placebo. Both conserved end residues are part of each CDR3. Each record gives: D gene, V gene, clone size, J gene, CDR3 length, CDR3 protein, CDR3 DNA. A D gene is named only where the DNA matches it firmly. Some rows mark clone size as missing; the rest say once, few, many or name a class of expanded clone.

-	TRBV10-2	-	TRBJ1-4	15	CASSQAGEGTEKLFF	TGCGCCAGCAGTCAAGCGGGGGAGGGTACCGAAAAACTGTTTTTT
-	TRBV6-4	-	TRBJ1-3	16	CASSLEPVGSGNTIYF	TGTGCCAGCAGTTTGGAGCCCGTCGGCTCTGGAAACACCATATATTTT
-	TRBV3-1/TRBV3-2	once	TRBJ2-7	12	CASSQGGNEQYF	TGTGCCAGCAGCCAAGGGGGTAACGAGCAGTACTTC
-	TRBV13	-	TRBJ1-5	14	CASSLVGGNQPQHF	TGTGCCAGCAGCTTAGTAGGAGGGAATCAGCCCCAGCATTTT
TRBD1	TRBV18	-	TRBJ2-5	14	CASSVRTGQETQYF	TGTGCCAGCTCAGTCAGGACAGGGCAAGAGACCCAGTACTTC
-	TRBV4-1	-	TRBJ2-1	14	CASTAPTGNNEQFF	TGCGCCAGCACCGCCCCCACAGGGAACAATGAGCAGTTCTTC
-	TRBV7-9	-	TRBJ2-7	12	CASSLGVYEQYF	TGTGCCAGCAGCTTAGGAGTTTACGAGCAGTACTTC
-	TRBV7-9	-	TRBJ2-1	13	CASSPGHNNEQFF	TGTGCCAGCAGCCCCGGACACAACAATGAGCAGTTCTTC
-	TRBV27	-	TRBJ1-4	15	CASRTRVEFNEKLFF	TGTGCCAGCCGGACCAGGGTCGAATTTAATGAAAAACTGTTTTTT
-	TRBV5-1	-	TRBJ2-3	15	CASSGGTSSTDTQYF	TGCGCCAGCAGCGGCGGGACATCTAGCACAGATACGCAGTATTTT
-	TRBV18	-	TRBJ2-5	15	CASSLRESPQETQYF	TGTGCCAGCTCCCTTAGGGAAAGCCCCCAAGAGACCCAGTACTTC
TRBD1	TRBV14	-	TRBJ2-7	15	CASSQSGTGLYEQYF	TGTGCCAGCAGCCAATCCGGGACAGGGCTCTACGAGCAGTACTTC
-	TRBV5-5	-	TRBJ2-5	14	CASSLAHKGETQYF	TGTGCCAGCAGCTTGGCCCACAAGGGGGAGACCCAGTACTTC
TRBD2	TRBV9	-	TRBJ2-3	15	CASSVVGLAGTTQYF	TGTGCCAGCAGCGTAGTGGGGCTAGCGGGAACTACGCAGTATTTT
-	TRBV5-1	-	TRBJ1-1	16	CASNPTVFRLNTEAFF	TGCGCCAGCAACCCGACAGTATTCCGATTGAACACTGAAGCTTTCTTT
TRBD1	TRBV11-2	-	TRBJ2-5	16	CASSWPGTGAGETQYF	TGTGCCAGCAGCTGGCCAGGGACAGGGGCAGGGGAGACCCAGTACTTC
-	TRBV7-2	-	TRBJ2-7	16	CASSYSAAASTYEQYF	TGTGCCAGCAGCTACTCCGCGGCGGCGAGTACCTACGAGCAGTACTTC
-	TRBV6-1	few	TRBJ1-4	16	CASSEGTPATNEKLFF	TGTGCCAGCAGTGAAGGTACCCCGGCAACTAATGAAAAACTGTTTTTT
-	TRBV10-3	once	TRBJ1-5	14	CAISESGPNQPQHF	TGTGCCATCAGTGAATCCGGACCCAATCAGCCCCAGCATTTT
-	TRBV20-1	-	TRBJ2-5	10	CSATSETQYF	TGCAGTGCTACCTCAGAGACCCAGTACTTC
-	TRBV29-1	-	TRBJ2-1	13	CSVQDSSYNEQFF	TGCAGCGTCCAGGATAGCTCCTACAATGAGCAGTTCTTC
-	TRBV25-1	-	TRBJ1-2	13	CASSAQAPGGYTF	TGTGCCAGCAGTGCTCAGGCCCCCGGGGGCTACACCTTC
TRBD1	TRBV4-3	-	TRBJ1-1	14	CASSQSNQGAQAFF	TGCGCCAGCAGCCAGTCTAACCAGGGGGCCCAAGCTTTCTTT
-	TRBV19	-	TRBJ2-5	14	CASSRGLGGETQYF	TGTGCCAGTAGTAGAGGACTAGGGGGAGAGACCCAGTACTTC
TRBD2	TRBV7-2	-	TRBJ2-5	20	CASSLALSFSGGASGETQYF	TGTGCCAGCAGCTTAGCGCTCTCCTTCAGCGGGGGGGCGAGCGGAGAGACCCAGTACTTC
TRBD1	TRBV4-3	-	TRBJ2-5	17	CASSSLLGDRRVETQYF	TGCGCCAGCTCCAGCTTGTTGGGGGACAGGAGGGTGGAGACCCAGTACTTC
-	TRBV7-2	few	TRBJ2-5	13	CASSPARLETQYF	TGTGCCAGCAGCCCGGCCCGCTTAGAGACCCAGTACTTC
-	TRBV2	-	TRBJ1-2	13	CASSEGRGSGYTF	TGTGCCAGCAGTGAAGGCAGGGGTAGTGGCTACACCTTC
-	TRBV2	-	TRBJ2-3	14	CASSGGSFTDTQYF	TGTGCCAGCAGTGGAGGGTCTTTCACAGATACGCAGTATTTT
-	TRBV25-1	few	TRBJ1-3	15	CASSDLSGSRNTIYF	TGTGCCAGCAGTGATTTGAGCGGGTCTCGAAACACCATATATTTT
-	TRBV7-9	-	TRBJ2-3	16	CASSLEGGGGTDTQYF	TGTGCCAGCAGCTTAGAAGGCGGAGGGGGCACAGATACGCAGTATTTT
TRBD1	TRBV6-5	-	TRBJ1-6	14	CASRLTGANSPLHF	TGTGCCAGCAGGCTGACAGGGGCCAATTCACCCCTCCACTTT
-	TRBV9	-	TRBJ1-4	14	CASSVGRIPRELFF	TGTGCCAGCAGCGTAGGGAGGATTCCGAGGGAACTGTTTTTT
TRBD1	TRBV6-5	once	TRBJ1-5	13	CASTKTGVQPQHF	TGTGCCAGCACTAAAACAGGGGTGCAGCCCCAGCATTTT
TRBD2	TRBV7-3	few	TRBJ2-2	15	CASSLAGGYTGELFF	TGTGCCAGCAGCCTAGCGGGGGGCTACACCGGGGAGCTGTTTTTT
-	TRBV7-9	-	TRBJ1-6	15	CASSLALAGVSPLHF	TGTGCCAGCAGCTTAGCGCTAGCAGGGGTGTCACCCCTCCACTTT
-	TRBV7-9	-	TRBJ2-1	11	CASSFGWEQFF	TGTGCCAGCAGCTTTGGATGGGAGCAGTTCTTC
TRBD2	TRBV2	-	TRBJ2-5	12	CASTGTSETQYF	TGTGCCAGCACCGGGACTAGTGAGACCCAGTACTTC
-	TRBV5-1	-	TRBJ2-5	12	CASRRQQETQYF	TGCGCCAGCAGGCGTCAGCAAGAGACCCAGTACTTC
-	TRBV19	-	TRBJ2-1	15	CASSLPGRRYNEQFF	TGTGCCAGTAGTCTACCGGGGCGGCGGTACAATGAGCAGTTCTTC
-	TRBV5-1	-	TRBJ2-5	18	CASSRYPWRESWGETQYF	TGCGCCAGCAGCCGGTACCCATGGAGGGAGTCTTGGGGGGAGACCCAGTACTTC